The present T cell receptor (beta chain) was sequenced within a study of blood T cell repertoires in COVID-19. The V and J ends lost 5 bases and 4 bases respectively, with 12 bases between them. This CDR3 is built from 13 residues. CDR1 SGHAT and CDR2 FQNNGV come from the germline V gene. Using immunoSEQ multiplex PCR, the repertoire was profiled, and TCRdb retains in-frame clones only, with some absent. The sample includes 200,000 or so clones, roughly 91% of them seen just once. The TCR sequence derives from a young man in a cohort exposed to, infected with or recovered from COVID-19 (not recorded which). The J gene is TRBJ2-7, the V gene TRBV11-2, with a possible D match to TRBD1 (6 bases). The sequenced material came from PBMCs or T cells enriched from blood (not recorded which). The CDR3 sequence is CASSRWTAYEQYF. The CDR3 DNA reads as TGTGCCAGCAGCCGCTGGACAGCTTACGAGCAGTACTTC.